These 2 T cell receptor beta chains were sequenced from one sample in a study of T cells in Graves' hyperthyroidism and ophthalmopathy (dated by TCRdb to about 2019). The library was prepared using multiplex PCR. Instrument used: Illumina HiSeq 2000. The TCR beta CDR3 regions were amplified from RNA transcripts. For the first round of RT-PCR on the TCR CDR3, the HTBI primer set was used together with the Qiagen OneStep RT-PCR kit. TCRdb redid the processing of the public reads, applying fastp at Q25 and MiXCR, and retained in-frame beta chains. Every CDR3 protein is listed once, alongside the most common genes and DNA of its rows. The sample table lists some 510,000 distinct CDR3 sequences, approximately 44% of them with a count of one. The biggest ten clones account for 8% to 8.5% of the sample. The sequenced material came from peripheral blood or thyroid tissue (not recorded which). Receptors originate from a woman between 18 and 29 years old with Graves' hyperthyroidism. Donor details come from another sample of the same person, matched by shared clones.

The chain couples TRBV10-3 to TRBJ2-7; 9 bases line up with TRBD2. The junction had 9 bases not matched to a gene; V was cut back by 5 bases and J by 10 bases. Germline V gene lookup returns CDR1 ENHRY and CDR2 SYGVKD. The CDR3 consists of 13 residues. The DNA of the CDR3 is TGTGCCATCAGTCTAGCGGGACAGCGGTCCCAGTACTTC. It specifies CAISLAGQRSQYF.

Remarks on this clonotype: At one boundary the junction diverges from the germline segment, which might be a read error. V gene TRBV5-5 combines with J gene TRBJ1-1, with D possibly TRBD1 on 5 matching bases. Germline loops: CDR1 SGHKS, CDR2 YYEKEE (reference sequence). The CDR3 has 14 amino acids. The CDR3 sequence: CACSLVRGNTEAFF. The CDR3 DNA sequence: TGTGCCTGCAGCTTGGTGAGGGGGAACACTGAAGCTTTCTTT.